This TCR beta chain comes out of a study of cytomegalovirus exposure and HLA in healthy donors. Whole-study findings and limits: Sequences of the TCR beta chain were said to predict the HLA-A and HLA-B alleles of most subjects accurately. The availability of immune exposure information extended only to CMV serostatus.

V dropped 7 bases and J dropped 2; count of bases not matched to a gene: 13. CDR1 SNHLY and CDR2 FYNNEI come from the germline V gene. CDR3 length equals 16 residues. With respect to this clone: Antigen specificity is unknown.

Amplification used 60 Vbeta primers and 13 Jbeta primers. TCRdb keeps only in-frame clones here, not all; method: immunoSEQ multiplex PCR. The repertoire holds approximately 160,000 clones, with approximately 85% as singletons. The TCR was taken from a girl between 5 and 17 years old in good health and CMV-seropositive. What was sequenced was PBMCs. The rearrangement uses TRBV2 and TRBJ1-2; 7 nucleotides line up with TRBD1. DNA for the CDR3: TGTGCCAGCAAAAAGTTCAGAGGGACAGTAAACTATGGCTACACCTTC. It is translated as CASKKFRGTVNYGYTF.